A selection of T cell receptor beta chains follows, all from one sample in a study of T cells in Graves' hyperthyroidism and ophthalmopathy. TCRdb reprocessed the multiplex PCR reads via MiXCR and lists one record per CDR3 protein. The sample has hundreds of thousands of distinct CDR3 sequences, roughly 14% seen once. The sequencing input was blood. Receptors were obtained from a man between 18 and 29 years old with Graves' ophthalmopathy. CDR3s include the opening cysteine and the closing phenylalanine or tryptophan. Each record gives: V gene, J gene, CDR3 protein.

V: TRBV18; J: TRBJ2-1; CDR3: CASSPPGVDEQFF
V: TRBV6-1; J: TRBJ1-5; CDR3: CASSRMRGEPQHF
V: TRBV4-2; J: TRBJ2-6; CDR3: CASSLLLGPGANVLTF
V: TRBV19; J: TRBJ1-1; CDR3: CASTQRRVLEGANTEAFF
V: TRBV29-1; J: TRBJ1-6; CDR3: CSVRGQGPSPLHF
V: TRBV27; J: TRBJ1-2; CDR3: CASSLSWDRDGYTF
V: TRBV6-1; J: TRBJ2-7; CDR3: CASRERGIYEQYF
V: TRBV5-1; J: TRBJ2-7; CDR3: CASSLGTGVSPYEQYF
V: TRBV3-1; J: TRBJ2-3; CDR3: CASSLSSGRTDTQYF
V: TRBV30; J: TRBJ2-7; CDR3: CAWSSDSSYEQYF
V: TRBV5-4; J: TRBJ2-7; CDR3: CASSLTGQGSYEQYF
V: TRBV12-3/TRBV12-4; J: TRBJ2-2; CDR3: CASSSGLTGGLFF
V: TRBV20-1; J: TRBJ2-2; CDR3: CSARDAWTSNTGELFF
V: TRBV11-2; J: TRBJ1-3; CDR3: CASSLVIGQSGNTIYF
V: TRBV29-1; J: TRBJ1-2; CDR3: CSVEGSGLTGYTF
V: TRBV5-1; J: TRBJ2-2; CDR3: CASSSVTGVDTGELFF
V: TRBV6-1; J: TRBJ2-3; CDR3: CASTVAASTDTQYF
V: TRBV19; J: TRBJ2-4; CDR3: CASSTGAKNIQYF
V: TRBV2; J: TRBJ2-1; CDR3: CASSGAGGNNEQFF
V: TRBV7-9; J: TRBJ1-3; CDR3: CASSSPRHSGNTIYF
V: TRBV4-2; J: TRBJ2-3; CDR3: CASSLTSGGDTSTDTQYF
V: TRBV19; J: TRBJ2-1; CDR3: CASSIRGPKSYNEQFF
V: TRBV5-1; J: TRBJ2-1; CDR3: CASGGPGRNNEQFF
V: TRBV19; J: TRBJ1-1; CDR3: CASGTGHTEAFF
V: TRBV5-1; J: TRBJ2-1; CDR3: CASSTGQGTNNEQFF
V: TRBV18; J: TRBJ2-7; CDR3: CASSPYTGQGAYEQYF
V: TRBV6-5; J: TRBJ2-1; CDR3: CASSYGGTPYNEQFF
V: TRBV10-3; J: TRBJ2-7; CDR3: CAISVPQQSSYEQYF
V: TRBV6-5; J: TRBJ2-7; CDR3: CASSYSAVEGPYEQYF
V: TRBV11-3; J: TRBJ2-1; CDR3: CASSLGELGNNEQFF
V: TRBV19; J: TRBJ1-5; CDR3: CASRQGGYQPQHF
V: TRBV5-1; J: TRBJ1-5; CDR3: CASSLAGGTYQPQHF
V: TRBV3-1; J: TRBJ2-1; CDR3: CASSQSINEQFF
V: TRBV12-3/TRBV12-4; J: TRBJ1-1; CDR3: CASSNRGEAFF
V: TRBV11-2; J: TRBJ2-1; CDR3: CASNFYGRAVYNEQFF
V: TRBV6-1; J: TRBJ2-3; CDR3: CASSEETERDFTDTQYF
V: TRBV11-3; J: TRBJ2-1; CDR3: CASSLSTNNEQFF
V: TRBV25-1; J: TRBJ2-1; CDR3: CASSELSGRALGSYNEQFF
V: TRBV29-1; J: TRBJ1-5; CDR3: CSVVAGLDQPQHF
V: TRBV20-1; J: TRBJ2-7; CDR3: CSARYGTFSYEQYF
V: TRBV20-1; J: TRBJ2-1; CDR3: CSAAAAIHYNEQFF
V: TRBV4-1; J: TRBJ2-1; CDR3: CASSLRASGGSKEQFF
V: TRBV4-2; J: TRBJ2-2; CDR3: CASSPPAIVGGTGELFF
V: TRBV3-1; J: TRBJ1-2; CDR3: CASSLSPGTDNYGYTF
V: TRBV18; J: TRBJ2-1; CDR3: CASSPAVPPYNEQFF
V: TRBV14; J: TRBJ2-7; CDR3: CASSSWTGRVYEQYF
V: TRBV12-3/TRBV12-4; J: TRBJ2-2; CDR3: CASSLLDSGELFF
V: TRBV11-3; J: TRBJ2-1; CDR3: CASSLTVEQFF
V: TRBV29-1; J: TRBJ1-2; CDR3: CSFQSGTGVGYGYTF
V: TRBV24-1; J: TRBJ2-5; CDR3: CATSDTGAGETQYF
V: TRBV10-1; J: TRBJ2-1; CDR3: CASSDGTSGSIYNEQFF
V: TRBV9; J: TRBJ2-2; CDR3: CASSVPRGGELFF
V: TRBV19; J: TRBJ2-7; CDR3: CASRSGEVPYEQYF
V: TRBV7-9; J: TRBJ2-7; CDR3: CASSPWVLGEQYF
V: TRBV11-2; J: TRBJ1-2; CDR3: CASSQGRVSGYTF